These 15 T cell receptor beta chains originate from one sample sequenced in a study of cytomegalovirus exposure and HLA in healthy donors. The PCR employed 60 Vbeta primers together with 13 Jbeta primers. Profiling relied on immunoSEQ multiplex PCR, and the TCRdb table lists in-frame clones only, not all of them. The sample records about 93,000 clones, around 76% being singletons. The source material was PBMCs. These TCRs come from a man aged 25-45 years in good health and CMV-seronegative.

This rearrangement joins TRBV6-6 to TRBJ1-2, with 7 nucleotides matching TRBD1. CDR3 length: 12 amino acids. CDR1 and CDR2 (germline): MNHNY, SVGAGI (reference sequence). The junction had 6 bases not matched to a gene; V was cut back by 4 bases and J by 10 bases. CDR3 in DNA: TGTGCCAGCAGTTCGGCGGGACAGTTCTACACCTTC. Translating it yields CASSSAGQFYTF.

This rearrangement joins TRBV9 to TRBJ2-5, with D tentatively TRBD1 (5 bases). CDR3 length equals 14 residues. Per germline, CDR1 SGDLS and CDR2 YYNGEE. The V and J ends lost 3 bases and 5 bases respectively, with 14 bases between them. Written as DNA, the CDR3 is TGTGCCAGCAGCGCCTCTGCCCCAGGGGAGACCCAGTACTTC. Amino acid sequence: CASSASAPGETQYF.

V usage is TRBV6-5 and J usage is TRBJ1-5, with 8 bases aligning to TRBD1. The DNA end favors TRBJ2-3, so the J call may be wrong. Germline loops: CDR1 MNHEY, CDR2 SVGAGI. The length of the CDR3 is 14 residues. The CDR3 loop is CASSTGTGNQPQYF. Written as DNA, the CDR3 is TGTGCCAGCAGTACTGGGACAGGCAATCAGCCCCAGTATTTT.

The J gene is TRBJ1-2, the V gene TRBV11-2; no clear D. CDR1 and CDR2 (germline): SGHAT, FQNNGV. This CDR3 comprises 15 residues. V was trimmed by 1 base and J by 2 bases, leaving 11 bases between them. CDR3 DNA: TGTGCCAGCAGCTTAGCGGGGAAGAGGAACTATGGCTACACCTTC. Its translation: CASSLAGKRNYGYTF.

The chain recombines TRBV7-6 with TRBJ2-1; 7 bases match TRBD2. V dropped 3 bases and J dropped 5; count of bases not matched to a gene: 13. This CDR3 is built from 17 residues. The V gene's germline CDR1 is SGHVS and CDR2 FNYEAQ. CDR3 sequence reads: CASSFTEWGGDNNEQFF. CDR3 nucleotide sequence: TGTGCCAGCAGCTTTACGGAATGGGGGGGGGATAACAATGAGCAGTTCTTC.

V usage is TRBV5-1 and J usage is TRBJ1-2; D gene uncertain. The V gene's germline CDR1 is SGHRS and CDR2 YFSETQ. The CDR3 extends over 14 amino acids. Trimming cost V 4 bases and J 8 bases, with 18 bases left between them. The CDR3 sequence: CASSRREGEEGYTF. The CDR3 DNA reads as TGCGCCAGCAGCCGAAGGGAGGGAGAGGAGGGCTACACCTTC.

The chain has TRBV11-2 and TRBJ1-1, with D possibly matching TRBD1 (6 bases). This CDR3 spans 12 amino acids. The V gene's germline CDR1 is SGHAT and CDR2 FQNNGV. Trimming cost V 6 bases and J 4 bases, with 9 bases left between them. CDR3 nucleotides: TGTGCCAGCAGAATAGGGGGCACTGAAGCTTTCTTT. Protein product: CASRIGGTEAFF.

The chain combines TRBV11-2 with TRBJ2-7, with 8 bases fitting TRBD1. From germline, CDR1 is SGHAT and CDR2 FQNNGV. The CDR3 loop spans 13 amino acids. V was clipped by 4 bases and J by 3 bases; unmatched bases: 2. The CDR3 sequence: CASSSGGGYEQYV. Here the CDR3 DNA reads TGTGCCAGCAGCTCAGGGGGCGGCTACGAGCAGTACGTC.

J is TRBJ1-2 and V is TRBV27, with 11 bases matching TRBD1. CDR3 length: 15 amino acids. Per the germline V gene, CDR1 is MNHEY and CDR2 is SMNVEV (reference sequence). V was pared by 4 bases and J by 8 bases, with 9 bases of the junction left unmatched. The CDR3 DNA reads as TGTGCCAGCAGTTCCAGGACAGGGGGCTTGCTGGGCTACACCTTC. The encoded protein is CASSSRTGGLLGYTF.

A word on this clone: The same CDR3 is also encoded by other DNA sequences in this sample. The CDR3 DNA is TGTGCCAGCAGCGTGCAGGGGAACACTGAAGCTTTCTTT. It encodes CASSVQGNTEAFF. V gene TRBV7-3 combines with J gene TRBJ1-1; a possible D gene is TRBD1 (5 bases). The CDR3 contains 13 residues. The germline CDR1 and CDR2 sequences are SGHTA and FQGTGA. Trimming cost V 5 bases and J 1 base, with 8 bases left between them.

V is TRBV6-5 and J is TRBJ2-4, with D hard to call. CDR1 and CDR2 from the germline V gene are MNHEY and SVGAGI. The CDR3 length is 15 residues. Trimming pared 2 bases from V and 6 bases from J, leaving 14 bases between. In DNA, the CDR3 is TGTGCCAGCAGTTACCAGTTTACGAATGGAAACATTCAGTACTTC. Residues: CASSYQFTNGNIQYF.

The chain carries TRBV5-5 and TRBJ1-5, with D possibly TRBD1 on 6 matching bases. Germline lookup yields CDR1 SGHKS and CDR2 YYEKEE (reference sequence). V dropped 1 base and J dropped 7 bases, with 12 bases sitting between them. CDR3 length equals 14 residues. The CDR3 DNA reads TGTGCCAGCAGCTTGTCACAGGGTGACCAGCCCCAGCATTTT. Translation gives CASSLSQGDQPQHF.

The CDR3 protein is CASSSHRDSPLHF. The CDR3 region has the DNA TGTGCCAGCAGCTCCCACAGGGATTCACCCCTCCACTTT. The chain recombines TRBV7-3 with TRBJ1-6; tentative D call: TRBD1 (6 bases). The V end lost 4 bases, the J end lost 8 bases, and 9 bases lay between the germline ends. The germline V gene encodes CDR1 SGHTA and CDR2 FQGTGA. The CDR3 loop spans 13 amino acids.

The chain combines TRBV7-9 with TRBJ2-5; 9 nucleotides line up with TRBD1. This CDR3 is built from 15 residues. From germline, CDR1 is SEHNR and CDR2 FQNEAQ (reference sequence). Trimming at V came to 1 base and at J to 2 bases, leaving 2 bases not matched to a gene. In nucleotides, the CDR3 is TGTGCCAGCAGCTTAGTGGGACAGGGACAAGAGACCCAGTACTTC. It codes for CASSLVGQGQETQYF.

J is TRBJ2-2 and V is TRBV6-4; 9 bases are a match to TRBD1. J gave up 4 bases and V 3 bases, and 6 bases lay outside the gene matches. The CDR3 covers 16 residues. Germline CDR1 is MRHNA and CDR2 is SNTAGT. Written as DNA, the CDR3 is TGTGCCAGCAGTGATTCCGGGACAGGGAGCACCGGGGAGCTGTTTTTT. Amino acids: CASSDSGTGSTGELFF.